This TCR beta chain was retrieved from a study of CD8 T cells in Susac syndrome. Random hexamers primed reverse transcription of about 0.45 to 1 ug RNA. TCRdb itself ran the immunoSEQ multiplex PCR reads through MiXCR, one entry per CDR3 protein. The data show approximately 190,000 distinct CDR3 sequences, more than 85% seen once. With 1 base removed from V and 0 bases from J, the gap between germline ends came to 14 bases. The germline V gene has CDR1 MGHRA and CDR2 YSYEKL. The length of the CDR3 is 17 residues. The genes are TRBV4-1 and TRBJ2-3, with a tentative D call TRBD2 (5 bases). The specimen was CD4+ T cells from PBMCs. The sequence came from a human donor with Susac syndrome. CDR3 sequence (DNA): TGCGCCAGCAGCCAAGGGGAGCTTAGCGTTAGCACAGATACGCAGTATTTT. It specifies CASSQGELSVSTDTQYF.